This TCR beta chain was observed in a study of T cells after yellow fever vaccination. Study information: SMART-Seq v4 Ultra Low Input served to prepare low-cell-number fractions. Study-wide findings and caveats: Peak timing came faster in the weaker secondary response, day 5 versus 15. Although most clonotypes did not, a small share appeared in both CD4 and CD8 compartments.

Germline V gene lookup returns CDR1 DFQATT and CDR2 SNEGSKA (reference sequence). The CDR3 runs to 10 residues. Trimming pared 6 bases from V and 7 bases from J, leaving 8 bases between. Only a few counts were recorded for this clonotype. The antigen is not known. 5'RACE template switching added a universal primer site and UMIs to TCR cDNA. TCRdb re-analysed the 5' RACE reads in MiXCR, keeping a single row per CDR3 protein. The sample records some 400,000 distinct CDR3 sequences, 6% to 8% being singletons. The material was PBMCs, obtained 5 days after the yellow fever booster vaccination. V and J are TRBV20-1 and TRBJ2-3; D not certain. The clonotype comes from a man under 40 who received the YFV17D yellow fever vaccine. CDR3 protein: CSAAPHTQYF. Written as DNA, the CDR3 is TGCAGTGCGGCCCCTCATACGCAGTATTTT.